This T cell receptor (beta chain) appears in the sequencing data of a study of cytomegalovirus exposure and HLA in healthy donors. Study details: A previous analysis identified 95 million to 140 million unique TCR beta sequences derived from around 200 million T cells. Overall study findings and caveats: Earlier findings revealed that most TCR beta V segments proved productive either about 87% or about 30% of the time. As was reported, the HLA-A and HLA-B alleles of most subjects were accurately predicted from TCR beta sequences. Reports indicated that the classifier achieved high specificity and sensitivity in diagnosing cytomegalovirus status.

On this clone itself: Its antigen is not identified.

The PCR had 60 Vbeta and 13 Jbeta primers. Profiled with immunoSEQ multiplex PCR; TCRdb holds only in-frame clones, not every one. The profile shows roughly 130,000 clones, roughly 74% of them singletons. There are 14 residues in the CDR3. The J segment lost 0 bases and the V segment lost 7 bases, leaving 0 bases of the junction unmatched. CDR1 is SGHRS and CDR2 is YFSETQ in the germline V gene. Sequencing used PBMCs. The chain uses TRBV5-1 and TRBJ2-3, with 12 bases identical to TRBD2. The TCR was taken from a man aged 40-55 years in good health and CMV-seropositive. CDR3 sequence: CASGLAGSTDTQYF. CDR3 DNA sequence: TGCGCCAGCGGACTAGCGGGAAGCACAGATACGCAGTATTTT.